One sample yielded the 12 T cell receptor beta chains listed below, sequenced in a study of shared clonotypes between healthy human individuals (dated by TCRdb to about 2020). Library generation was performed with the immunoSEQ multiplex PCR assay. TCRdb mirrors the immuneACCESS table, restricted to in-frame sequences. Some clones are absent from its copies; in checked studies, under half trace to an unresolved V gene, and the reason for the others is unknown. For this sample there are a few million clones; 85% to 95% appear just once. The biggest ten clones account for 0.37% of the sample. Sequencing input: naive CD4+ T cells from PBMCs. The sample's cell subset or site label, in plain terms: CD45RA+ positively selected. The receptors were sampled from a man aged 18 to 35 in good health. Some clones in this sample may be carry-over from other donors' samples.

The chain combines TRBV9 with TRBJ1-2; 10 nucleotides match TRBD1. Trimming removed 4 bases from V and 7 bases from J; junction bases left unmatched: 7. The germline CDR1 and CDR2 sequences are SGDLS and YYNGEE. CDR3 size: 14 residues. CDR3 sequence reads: CASSPRDRGSGYTF. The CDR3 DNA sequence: TGTGCCAGCAGCCCCCGGGACAGGGGATCTGGCTACACCTTC.

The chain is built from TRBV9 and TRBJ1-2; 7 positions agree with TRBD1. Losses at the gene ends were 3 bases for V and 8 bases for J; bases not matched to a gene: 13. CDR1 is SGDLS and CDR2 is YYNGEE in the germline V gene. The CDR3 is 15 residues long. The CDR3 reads CASSAHFEGAGGYTF. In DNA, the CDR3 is TGTGCCAGCAGCGCCCACTTTGAGGGGGCGGGAGGCTACACCTTC. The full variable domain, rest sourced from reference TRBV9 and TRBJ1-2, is DSGVTQTPKHLITATGQRVTLRCSPRSGDLSVYWYQQSLDQGLQFLIQYYNGEERAKGNILERFSAQQFPDLHSELNLSSLELGDSALYFCASSAHFEGAGGYTFGSGTRLTVV.

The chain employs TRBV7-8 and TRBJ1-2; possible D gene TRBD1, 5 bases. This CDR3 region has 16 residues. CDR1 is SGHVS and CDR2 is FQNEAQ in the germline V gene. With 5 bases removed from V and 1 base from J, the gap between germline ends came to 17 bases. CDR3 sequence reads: CASSPQGGASNYGYTF. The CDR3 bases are TGTGCCAGCAGCCCCCAGGGAGGGGCCAGTAACTATGGCTACACCTTC.

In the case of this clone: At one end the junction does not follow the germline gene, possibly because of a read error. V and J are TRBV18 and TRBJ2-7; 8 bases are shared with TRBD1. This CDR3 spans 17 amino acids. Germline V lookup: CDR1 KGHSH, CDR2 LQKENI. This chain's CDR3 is CASSPRVLAGGSHEQYF. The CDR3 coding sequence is TGTGCCAGCTCACCACGGGTCCTGGCAGGGGGCTCCCACGAGCAGTACTTC.

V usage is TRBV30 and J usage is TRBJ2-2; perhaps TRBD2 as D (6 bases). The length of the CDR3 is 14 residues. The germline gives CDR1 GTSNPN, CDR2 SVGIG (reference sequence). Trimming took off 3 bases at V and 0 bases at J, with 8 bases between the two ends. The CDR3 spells CAWRRDPNTGELFF. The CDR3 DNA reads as TGTGCCTGGAGGCGGGACCCGAACACCGGGGAGCTGTTTTTT.

The CDR3 region has the DNA TGCGCCAGCAGCTTGGGGCCCCAAGTAGCGGGCACAGATACGCAGTATTTT. This gives the protein CASSLGPQVAGTDTQYF. The V gene is TRBV5-1, the J gene TRBJ2-3; D might be TRBD2 (6 bases). The germline V gene has CDR1 SGHRS and CDR2 YFSETQ. Trimming pared 0 bases from V and 1 base from J, leaving 15 bases between. The CDR3 has 17 amino acids.

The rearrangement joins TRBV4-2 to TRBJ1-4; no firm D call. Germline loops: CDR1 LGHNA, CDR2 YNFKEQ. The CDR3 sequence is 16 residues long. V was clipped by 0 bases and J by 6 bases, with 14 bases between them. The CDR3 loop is CASSQDQWSWDEKLFF. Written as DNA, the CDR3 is TGTGCCAGCAGCCAAGATCAGTGGAGTTGGGATGAAAAACTGTTTTTT.

Here the CDR3 reads CASSLVYWGKNEQFF. DNA for the CDR3: TGTGCCAGCAGCTTGGTCTATTGGGGAAAGAATGAGCAGTTCTTC. This sequence joins TRBV5-4 and TRBJ2-1; no firm D call. This CDR3 region has 15 residues. Trimming pared 0 bases from V and 7 bases from J, leaving 14 bases between. CDR1 SGHNT and CDR2 YYREEE come from the germline V gene (reference sequence). The full variable domain, rest sourced from reference TRBV5-4 and TRBJ2-1, is ETGVTQSPTHLIKTRGQQVTLRCSSQSGHNTVSWYQQALGQGPQFIFQYYREEENGRGNFPPRFSGLQFPNYSSELNVNALELDDSALYLCASSLVYWGKNEQFFGPGTRLTVL.

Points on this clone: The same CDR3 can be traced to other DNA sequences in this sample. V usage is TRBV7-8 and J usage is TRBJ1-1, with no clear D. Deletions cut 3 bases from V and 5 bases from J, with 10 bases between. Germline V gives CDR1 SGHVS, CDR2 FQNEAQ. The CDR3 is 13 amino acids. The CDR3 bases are TGTGCCAGCAGCTTTAGTCCTGGGACTGAAGCTTTCTTT. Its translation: CASSFSPGTEAFF.

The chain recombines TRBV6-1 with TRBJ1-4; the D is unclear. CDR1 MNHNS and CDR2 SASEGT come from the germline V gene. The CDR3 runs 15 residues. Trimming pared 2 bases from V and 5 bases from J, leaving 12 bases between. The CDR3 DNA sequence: TGTGCCAGCAGTGAATTATACCGCGTAAATGAAAAACTGTTTTTT. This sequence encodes CASSELYRVNEKLFF.

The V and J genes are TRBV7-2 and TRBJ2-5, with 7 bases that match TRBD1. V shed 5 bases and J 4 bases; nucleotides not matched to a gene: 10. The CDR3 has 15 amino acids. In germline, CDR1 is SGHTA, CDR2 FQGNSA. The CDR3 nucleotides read TGTGCCAGCAGCCCGGGACAGCCCGGAAGAGAGACCCAGTACTTC. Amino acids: CASSPGQPGRETQYF.

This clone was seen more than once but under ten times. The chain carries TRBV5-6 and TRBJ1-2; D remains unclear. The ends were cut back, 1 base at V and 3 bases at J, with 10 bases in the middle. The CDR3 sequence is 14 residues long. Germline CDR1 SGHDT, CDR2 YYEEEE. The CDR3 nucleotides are TGTGCCAGCAGCTTGAGGGTTCGCGACTATGGCTACACCTTC. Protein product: CASSLRVRDYGYTF.